These 17 T cell receptor beta chains were all obtained from the same sample, sequenced in a study of T cells in Graves' hyperthyroidism and ophthalmopathy. Amplification yielded TCR beta CDR3 regions, with RNA transcripts as the source. A set of HTBI primers served as the primers for a first-round RT-PCR of the TCR CDR3. MiXCR, applied by TCRdb to the multiplex PCR reads, yields one record per CDR3 protein. The profile covers around 420,000 distinct CDR3 sequences, with more than 15% appearing a single time and around 7.7% taken by the ten largest. Sequencing was carried out using blood. The receptors were sampled from a woman between 18 and 30 years old with Graves' hyperthyroidism.

At least ten counts were recorded for this clonotype. The V gene is TRBV29-1, the J gene TRBJ1-2; D gene unclear. The germline V and J ends were trimmed by 5 bases and 5 bases, with 12 bases remaining between them. The germline V gene has CDR1 SQVTM and CDR2 ANQGSEA. CDR3 length: 12 amino acids. For the CDR3, the DNA is TGCAGCGTTCGTCTCACCAGTTATGGCTACACCTTC. Translation gives CSVRLTSYGYTF.

This clonotype was counted at least ten times. This chain connects TRBV5-5 to TRBJ2-3; the D gene is possibly TRBD2 (6 bases). V was clipped by 0 bases and J by 4 bases, with 12 bases between them. This CDR3 is built from 15 residues. The V gene's germline CDR1 is SGHKS and CDR2 YYEKEE (reference sequence). CDR3 nucleotide sequence: TGTGCCAGCAGCTTGGGGTTCACGGGAGCAGATACGCAGTATTTT. This sequence encodes CASSLGFTGADTQYF.

This clonotype was counted a few times. This rearrangement joins TRBV6-1 to TRBJ2-2; 12 positions agree with TRBD1. Trimming removed 5 bases from V and 1 base from J; junction bases left unmatched: 11. The CDR3 has 19 residues. CDR1 and CDR2 (germline): MNHNS, SASEGT. CDR3 sequence reads: CASSYPGQGAYVNTGELFF. CDR3 DNA: TGTGCCAGCAGTTATCCGGGACAGGGGGCATATGTGAACACCGGGGAGCTGTTTTTT.

At least ten counts were recorded for this clonotype. The rearrangement joins TRBV3-1 to TRBJ2-5, with D maybe TRBD2 (6 bases). Germline V gene sequence: CDR1 LGHDT, CDR2 YNNKEL (reference sequence). The CDR3 consists of 14 residues. Trimming stripped 1 base from V and 4 bases from J, with 10 bases between. CDR3 region: CASSQAGGGETQYF. CDR3 bases: TGTGCCAGCAGCCAAGCCGGGGGAGGAGAGACCCAGTACTTC.

About this clonotype: A much larger clone is a single base away; this may be a read error. The CDR3 carries no conserved terminal phenylalanine or tryptophan, so it likely arises from a read error. The chain recombines TRBV27 with TRBJ1-1, with 8 bases lining up with TRBD1. This CDR3 region has 17 residues. CDR1 is MNHEY, CDR2 SMNVEV, per germline (reference sequence). After removal of 8 bases from V and 0 bases from J, the junction contained 14 bases not matched to a gene. The CDR3 sequence: CASGDHRGGGMNTEAFL. DNA for the CDR3: TGTGCCAGCGGGGATCACAGGGGGGGGGGCATGAACACTGAAGCTTTCCTT.

Many counts were recorded for this clonotype. This chain uses TRBV6-1 with TRBJ2-3; 13 bases align to TRBD2. Losses at the gene ends were 4 bases for V and 7 bases for J; bases not matched to a gene: 2. The germline V gene encodes CDR1 MNHNS and CDR2 SASEGT. The CDR3 length is 14 residues. The CDR3 loop reads CASSGTSGGYTQYF. DNA for the CDR3: TGTGCCAGCAGTGGGACTAGCGGGGGCTATACGCAGTATTTT.

The gene calls are TRBV10-3 and TRBJ2-3; D unresolved. The germline CDR1 and CDR2 sequences are ENHRY and SYGVKD. This CDR3 has 15 residues. V was cut by 2 bases and J by 6 bases, with 15 bases left in between. CDR3 sequence (DNA): TGTGCCATCAGTGAGCAGTGGCCGTCCCTGGATACGCAGTATTTT. Amino acid sequence: CAISEQWPSLDTQYF.

Ten or more counts support this clonotype. The chain recombines TRBV27 with TRBJ1-1; 9 nucleotides align to TRBD1. Germline CDR1 MNHEY, CDR2 SMNVEV (reference sequence). The CDR3 has 15 amino acids. With V trimmed by 5 bases and J by 5 bases, 9 bases remained unmatched. This CDR3 reads CASSPSWDRETEAFF. CDR3 bases: TGTGCCAGCAGTCCGTCCTGGGACAGGGAAACTGAAGCTTTCTTT.

This clonotype has only one observation. This may be a read error: a much more frequent sequence differs by one nucleotide. The V call is TRBV29-1, the J call TRBJ2-1, with 7 bases identical to TRBD1. Trimming removed 0 bases from V and 7 bases from J; junction bases left unmatched: 12. This CDR3 contains 16 residues. The germline V gene encodes CDR1 SQVTM and CDR2 ANQGSEA. The CDR3 DNA follows: TGCAGCGTTGAAGATCGTCGAGGGGGCGCTATTAATGAGCAGTTCTTC. This gives the protein CSVEDRRGGAINEQFF.

This clonotype was found a few times. V and J are TRBV4-1 and TRBJ1-2; TRBD1 agrees at 7 bases. Germline V gene lookup returns CDR1 MGHRA and CDR2 YSYEKL. The length of the CDR3 is 15 residues. Germline trimming cut 1 base from V and 8 bases from J; bases unmatched to any gene: 10. This CDR3 is CASSQVPLPGGGYTF. The CDR3 nucleotides are TGCGCCAGCAGCCAAGTGCCCCTCCCAGGGGGGGGCTACACCTTC.

The V gene is TRBV28, the J gene TRBJ1-3; TRBD1 matches 10 bases. V lost 5 bases to trimming and J lost 6 bases; unmatched junction nucleotides: 10. Germline values: CDR1 MDHEN, CDR2 SYDVKM. This CDR3 region has 16 residues. CDR3 sequence: CASSPWTGGLENTIYF. The CDR3 coding sequence is TGTGCCAGCAGTCCCTGGACAGGGGGGCTAGAAAACACCATATATTTT.

In regard to this clonotype: A much larger clone lies a single base off, so this may be a read error. This chain connects TRBV5-1 to TRBJ1-1; D unclear. V lost 4 bases and J 3 bases, leaving 16 bases between the germline ends. Germline V gene sequence: CDR1 SGHRS, CDR2 YFSETQ. The CDR3 totals 15 residues. DNA for the CDR3: TGCGCCAGCAGCGGGTCCCCACCTGGTGACACTGAAGCTTTCTTT. Translating it yields CASSGSPPGDTEAFF. The full variable domain, with the rest looked up from reference TRBV5-1 and TRBJ1-1, is KAGVTQTPRYLIKTRGQQVTLSCSPISGHRSVSWYQQTPGQGLQFLFEYFSETQRNKGNFPGRFSGRQFSNSRSEMNVSTLELGDSALYLCASSGSPPGDTEAFFGQGTRLTVV.

This clonotype was seen ten or more times. V is TRBV25-1 and J is TRBJ1-2; D is undetermined. The ends were cut back, 2 bases at V and 5 bases at J, with 12 bases in the middle. Germline V CDR1 and CDR2: MGHDK, SYGVNS. The CDR3 length is 14 residues. The CDR3, as DNA: TGTGCCAGCAGTGAACTCGATCCGGGGTATGGCTACACCTTC. Residues: CASSELDPGYGYTF.

This clonotype was found many times. This chain joins TRBV6-1 and TRBJ1-2, with 8 nucleotides matching TRBD1. The CDR3 is 14 residues long. V lost 8 bases and J lost 8; bases outside the gene matches: 13. Germline V gene sequence: CDR1 MNHNS, CDR2 SASEGT. As DNA, the CDR3 is TGTGCCAGCTGCCCGGCCGGGACAGGAATGGGCTACACCTTC. Amino acid sequence: CASCPAGTGMGYTF.

This clonotype was counted many times. The rearrangement uses TRBV27 and TRBJ2-2; no clear D. CDR1 MNHEY and CDR2 SMNVEV come from the germline V gene (reference sequence). Between the trimmed V and J ends, which lost 2 bases and 2 bases, there was a span of 6 bases. The CDR3 has 14 residues. CDR3 amino acids: CASSLLLNTGELFF. The CDR3, as DNA: TGTGCCAGCAGTTTACTCCTAAACACCGGGGAGCTGTTTTTT.

This clonotype came up many times. The chain recombines TRBV6-1 with TRBJ2-7, with TRBD2 matching 15 bases. The CDR3 is 15 residues long. Per germline, CDR1 MNHNS and CDR2 SASEGT. The V gene end was trimmed by 4 bases and the J gene end by 5 bases; junction bases not matched to a gene: 3. The CDR3 region is CASSARTSGGDEQYF. DNA of the CDR3: TGTGCCAGCAGTGCCCGGACTAGCGGGGGGGACGAGCAGTACTTC.

This clonotype was detected many times. The V gene is TRBV2, the J gene TRBJ1-1; 9 nucleotides align to TRBD1. The germline V gene has CDR1 SNHLY and CDR2 FYNNEI. The V segment lost 6 bases and the J segment 9 bases; nucleotides outside the gene matches: 5. The CDR3 sequence is 12 residues long. The CDR3 reads CASSPQGAKAFF. CDR3 DNA: TGTGCCAGCAGCCCACAGGGGGCGAAAGCTTTCTTT.